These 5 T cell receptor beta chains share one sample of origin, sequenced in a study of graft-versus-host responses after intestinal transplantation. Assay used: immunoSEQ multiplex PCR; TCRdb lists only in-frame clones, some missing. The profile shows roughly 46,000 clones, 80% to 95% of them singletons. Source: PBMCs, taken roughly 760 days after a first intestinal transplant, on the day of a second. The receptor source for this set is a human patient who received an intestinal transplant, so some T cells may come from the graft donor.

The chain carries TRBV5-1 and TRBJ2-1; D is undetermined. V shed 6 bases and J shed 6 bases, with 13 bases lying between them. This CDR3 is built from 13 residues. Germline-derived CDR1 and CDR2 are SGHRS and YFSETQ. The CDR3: CASKRDLANEQFF. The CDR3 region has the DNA TGCGCCAGCAAAAGAGATTTGGCCAATGAGCAGTTCTTC. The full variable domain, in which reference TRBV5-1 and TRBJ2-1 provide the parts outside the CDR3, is KAGVTQTPRYLIKTRGQQVTLSCSPISGHRSVSWYQQTPGQGLQFLFEYFSETQRNKGNFPGRFSGRQFSNSRSEMNVSTLELGDSALYLCASKRDLANEQFFGPGTRLTVL.

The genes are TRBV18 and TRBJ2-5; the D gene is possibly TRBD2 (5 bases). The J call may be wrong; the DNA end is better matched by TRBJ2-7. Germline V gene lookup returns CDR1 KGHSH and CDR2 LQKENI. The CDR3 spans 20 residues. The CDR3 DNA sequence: TGTGCCAGCTCAGGCGCGCTGTCGGGAACGCCAGGTGGTTTCGCCTACGAGCAGTACTTC. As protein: CASSGALSGTPGGFAYEQYF.

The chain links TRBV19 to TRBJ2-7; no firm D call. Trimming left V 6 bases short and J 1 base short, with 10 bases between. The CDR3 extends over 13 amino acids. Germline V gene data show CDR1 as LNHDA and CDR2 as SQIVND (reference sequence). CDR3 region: CASSLTTSYEQYF. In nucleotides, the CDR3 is TGTGCCAGTAGCCTGACAACTTCCTACGAGCAGTACTTC.

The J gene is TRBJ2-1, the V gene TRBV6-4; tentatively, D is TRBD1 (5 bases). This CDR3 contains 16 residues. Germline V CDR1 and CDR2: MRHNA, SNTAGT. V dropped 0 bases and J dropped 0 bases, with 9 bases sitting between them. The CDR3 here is CASSDSGASSYNEQFF. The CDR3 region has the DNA TGTGCCAGCAGTGACTCAGGGGCTAGCTCCTACAATGAGCAGTTCTTC.

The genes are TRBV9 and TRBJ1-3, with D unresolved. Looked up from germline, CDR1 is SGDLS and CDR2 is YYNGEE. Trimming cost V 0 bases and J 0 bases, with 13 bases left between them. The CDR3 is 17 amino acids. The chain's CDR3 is CASSVDPGPSSGNTIYF. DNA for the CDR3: TGTGCCAGCAGCGTAGATCCCGGTCCGAGCTCTGGAAACACCATATATTTT.